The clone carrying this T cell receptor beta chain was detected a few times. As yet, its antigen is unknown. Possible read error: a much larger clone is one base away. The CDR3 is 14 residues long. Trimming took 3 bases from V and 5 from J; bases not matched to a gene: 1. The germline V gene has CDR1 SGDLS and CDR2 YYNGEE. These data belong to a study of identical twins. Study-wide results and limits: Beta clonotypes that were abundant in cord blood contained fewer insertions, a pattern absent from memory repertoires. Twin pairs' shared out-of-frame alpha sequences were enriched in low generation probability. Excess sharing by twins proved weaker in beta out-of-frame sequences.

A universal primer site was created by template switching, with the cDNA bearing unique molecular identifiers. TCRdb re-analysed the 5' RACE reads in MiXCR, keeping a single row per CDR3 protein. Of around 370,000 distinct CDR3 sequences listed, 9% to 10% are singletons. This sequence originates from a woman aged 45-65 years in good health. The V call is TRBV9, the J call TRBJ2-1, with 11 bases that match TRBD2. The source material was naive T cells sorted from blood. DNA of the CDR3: TGTGCCAGCAGCGCGGGACTAGCGGACAATGAGCAGTTCTTC. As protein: CASSAGLADNEQFF.